This T cell receptor beta chain was obtained from a study of identical twins. Regarding the study as a whole: Findings depended on cross-sectional statistics rather than tracking the same donors.

This clonotype has a count of ten or more. Its target is not known. TCRdb used MiXCR to reprocess the 5' RACE reads, holding one entry per CDR3 protein. The table records hundreds of thousands of distinct CDR3 sequences, about 20% of them present only once. This sample also appeared in a second study, on T cells expressing NK-cell markers. That study reports: HCMV specificity of the expanded NKG2C+ T cell clones was not established.

The sequence was obtained from a young woman in good health. Material: PBMCs.

The CDR3 loop reads CSARDSGNTEQYF. The CDR3 DNA sequence: TGCAGTGCTAGAGATTCGGGGAACACCGAGCAGTACTTC. The chain recombines TRBV20-1 with TRBJ2-7; weak D call: TRBD2 (5 bases). The CDR3 is made up of 13 amino acids. The V gene's germline CDR1 is DFQATT and CDR2 SNEGSKA (reference sequence). V lost 0 bases, J lost 6 bases, and 12 bases lay in between.